Presented here are 17 T cell receptor beta chains from one specimen sequenced in a study of cytomegalovirus exposure and HLA in healthy donors. The PCR had 60 Vbeta and 13 Jbeta primers. The table came from immunoSEQ multiplex PCR; TCRdb's copy has only in-frame clones and leaves some out. This sample has 150,000 to 170,000 clones, with 70% to 80% found just once. The sample consisted of PBMCs. These receptors were taken from a man aged 30 to 45 in good health and CMV-seronegative.

Worth noting for this clone: One end of the junction does not line up with germline, which may come from a read error. The CDR3 DNA is TGTGCCAGCAGTGAATCAGGGATTAATGGCTACCCCTTC. This sequence encodes CASSESGINGYPF. The rearrangement links TRBV25-1 to TRBJ1-2, with D possibly matching TRBD1 (5 bases). The germline gives CDR1 MGHDK, CDR2 SYGVNS. The CDR3 runs to 13 residues.

A single count supports this clone. This sequence joins TRBV30 and TRBJ1-6, with no clear D. Trimming shortened V by 0 bases and J by 9 bases, and 15 bases separated the two germline ends. The CDR3 spans 15 residues. Germline CDR1 reads GTSNPN; CDR2 reads SVGIG (reference sequence). The CDR3 reads CAWSVGDPTGSPLHF. CDR3 DNA: TGTGCCTGGAGTGTGGGAGATCCAACGGGTTCACCCCTCCACTTT.

In its sample, this clone was seen once. The chain uses TRBV30 and TRBJ2-7; D possibly corresponds to TRBD2 (6 bases). The CDR3 has 12 residues. Trimming stripped 2 bases from V and 6 bases from J, with 11 bases between. Germline CDR1 is GTSNPN and CDR2 is SVGIG (reference sequence). DNA for the CDR3: TGTGCCTGGAGTCCTGCCGGGGGCGAGCAGTACTTC. This translates into CAWSPAGGEQYF.

This chain connects TRBV7-2 to TRBJ1-3; no firm D call. This CDR3 is built from 16 residues. Germline CDR1 and CDR2: SGHTA and FQGNSA. The V and J ends lost 2 bases and 0 bases respectively, with 11 bases between them. The chain's CDR3 is CASSLRGPNSGNTIYF. The CDR3 nucleotides are TGTGCCAGCAGCTTAAGAGGGCCAAACTCTGGAAACACCATATATTTT.

The V and J genes are TRBV6-4 and TRBJ2-1; possibly TRBD1 for D (6 bases). V was trimmed by 5 bases and J by 10 bases, leaving 15 bases between them. Germline lookup yields CDR1 MRHNA and CDR2 SNTAGT. The CDR3 is 13 residues long. DNA for the CDR3: TGTGCCAGCAGTATGGACAGCCTTGGGGAGCAGTTCTTC. This codes for CASSMDSLGEQFF.

The chain links TRBV5-1 to TRBJ2-3, with TRBD2 matching over 15 bases. Losses at the gene ends were 2 bases for V and 5 bases for J; bases not matched to a gene: 6. The germline gives CDR1 SGHRS, CDR2 YFSETQ. The CDR3 contains 17 residues. Here the CDR3 DNA reads TGCGCCAGCAGCTTCAGGGGGACTAGCGGGGGGTTAGATACGCAGTATTTT. Its protein product is CASSFRGTSGGLDTQYF.

CDR3 DNA sequence: TGTGCCAGCAGCTTAGGCGGCACAGATACGCAGTATTTT. It specifies CASSLGGTDTQYF. This chain joins TRBV7-9 and TRBJ2-3, with unresolved D. The V gene's germline CDR1 is SEHNR and CDR2 FQNEAQ (reference sequence). V was trimmed by 1 base and J by 1 base, leaving 3 bases between them. The length of the CDR3 is 13 residues.

On this clone: Relative to the germline gene, one junction end is altered; a read error may explain this. The V gene is TRBV4-2, the J gene TRBJ1-2; 8 bases line up with TRBD1. Germline V CDR1 and CDR2: LGHNA, YNFKEQ. The CDR3 loop spans 16 amino acids. In nucleotides, the CDR3 is TGTGCCAGCAGCCAAGACCGGGGACAGGTTGGGACTGGCTACCCCTTC. Amino acid sequence: CASSQDRGQVGTGYPF.

The V call is TRBV28, the J call TRBJ1-2, with TRBD1 identical over 8 bases. This CDR3 contains 14 residues. Germline assignment: CDR1 MDHEN and CDR2 SYDVKM. The ends lost 5 bases at V and 7 bases at J; junction bases unmatched: 9. The CDR3 here is CASSPQGAWGGYTF. The CDR3 nucleotides read TGTGCCAGCAGTCCCCAGGGGGCTTGGGGTGGCTACACCTTC.

This chain uses TRBV29-1 with TRBJ1-3, with D unclear. The end of the DNA fits TRBJ2-2 better, so the J call may be wrong. Germline assignment: CDR1 SQVTM and CDR2 ANQGSEA. CDR3 length equals 13 residues. The CDR3 coding sequence is TGCAGCGTTGACGAAAGTAGCACCGGGGAGCTGTTTTTT. Amino acids: CSVDESSTGELFF.

Turning to this clone: Other DNA sequences from this sample encode an identical CDR3 as well. The chain employs TRBV5-4 and TRBJ2-1; weak D call: TRBD1 (5 bases). Germline V gene sequence: CDR1 SGHNT, CDR2 YYREEE (reference sequence). The CDR3 sequence is 14 residues long. Trimming left V 0 bases short and J 4 bases short, with 8 bases between. DNA for the CDR3: TGTGCCAGCAGCTTGGCCAAGGGGTACAATGAGCAGTTCTTC. Translation: CASSLAKGYNEQFF. Combining the CDR3 with reference TRBV5-4 and TRBJ2-1 gives the whole variable domain ETGVTQSPTHLIKTRGQQVTLRCSSQSGHNTVSWYQQALGQGPQFIFQYYREEENGRGNFPPRFSGLQFPNYSSELNVNALELDDSALYLCASSLAKGYNEQFFGPGTRLTVL.

Within the sample, this clone is medium-sized (0.01 to 0.1%). The chain couples TRBV7-9 to TRBJ1-2; 7 bases line up with TRBD1. CDR1 and CDR2 from the germline V gene are SEHNR and FQNEAQ (reference sequence). This CDR3 has 14 residues. V lost 4 bases and J lost 2; bases outside the gene matches: 4. The CDR3 DNA follows: TGTGCCAGCAGCTCAGGACAGGACAACTATGGCTACACCTTC. Encoded protein: CASSSGQDNYGYTF.

This clone showed up just a few times. The chain combines TRBV5-1 with TRBJ1-1, with D maybe TRBD1 (5 bases). Trimming left V 1 base short and J 5 bases short, with 9 bases between. This CDR3 is built from 13 residues. Germline loops: CDR1 SGHRS, CDR2 YFSETQ. DNA for the CDR3: TGCGCCAGCAGCTTGCAGGGAGGGACTGAAGCTTTCTTT. It specifies CASSLQGGTEAFF.

This chain's CDR3 is CASSLPGQRTGELFF. The CDR3 DNA reads as TGTGCCAGTAGTCTGCCGGGACAGAGGACCGGGGAGCTGTTTTTT. The chain joins TRBV19 to TRBJ2-2, with 7 positions matching TRBD1. The germline gives CDR1 LNHDA, CDR2 SQIVND (reference sequence). The CDR3 runs to 15 residues. The V and J ends lost 5 bases and 5 bases, in that order; junction bases with no gene match: 8. Variable domain in full (rest from reference TRBV19 and TRBJ2-2): DGGITQSPKYLFRKEGQNVTLSCEQNLNHDAMYWYRQDPGQGLRLIYYSQIVNDFQKGDIAEGYSVSREKKESFPLTVTSAQKNPTAFYLCASSLPGQRTGELFFGEGSRLTVL.

This clone was counted only a few times. The chain carries TRBV2 and TRBJ2-7, with D hard to call. Trimming pared 1 base from V and 6 bases from J, leaving 7 bases between. CDR1 SNHLY and CDR2 FYNNEI come from the germline V gene. This CDR3 comprises 12 residues. CDR3 in amino acids: CASSEEPGEQYF. The CDR3 DNA follows: TGTGCCAGCAGTGAAGAGCCGGGCGAGCAGTACTTC.

The chain joins TRBV21-1 to TRBJ2-5; the D segment call TRBD2 is taken from the table without a DNA check. TRBV21-1 is annotated as a pseudogene. The CDR3 sequence is 15 residues long. In nucleotides, the CDR3 is TGTGCCAGCAGCATCTGGACTAGCGGGCCCCGGACCCAGTACTTC. Protein: CASSIWTSGPRTQYF.

This chain links TRBV6-6 with TRBJ2-2; 10 bases match TRBD2. Germline CDR1 is MNHNY and CDR2 is SVGAGI (reference sequence). The junction had 5 bases not matched to a gene; V was cut back by 4 bases and J by 6 bases. There are 15 residues in the CDR3. DNA for the CDR3: TGTGCCAGCAGTTCTCAGCGGGGGGGTGCCGGGGAGCTGTTTTTT. Its translation is CASSSQRGGAGELFF.